This T cell receptor beta chain emerged from a study of control samples from healthy donors and cancer patients. The length of the CDR3 is 15 residues. With 1 base removed from V and 2 bases from J, the gap between germline ends came to 13 bases. Germline CDR1 reads SGDLS; CDR2 reads YYNGEE. This clone was seen once. The method was immunoSEQ multiplex PCR; TCRdb's version includes in-frame clones alone and lacks a portion of them. The sample lists about 150,000 clones; over 85% were seen once. Material for sequencing was blood. This TCR was recovered from a man aged 18 to 29 in good health. The chain combines TRBV9 with TRBJ2-7, with unresolved D. The CDR3 nucleotides are TGTGCCAGCAGCGTAATTGGTGGGGAAACCTACGAGCAGTACTTC. Encoded protein: CASSVIGGETYEQYF.